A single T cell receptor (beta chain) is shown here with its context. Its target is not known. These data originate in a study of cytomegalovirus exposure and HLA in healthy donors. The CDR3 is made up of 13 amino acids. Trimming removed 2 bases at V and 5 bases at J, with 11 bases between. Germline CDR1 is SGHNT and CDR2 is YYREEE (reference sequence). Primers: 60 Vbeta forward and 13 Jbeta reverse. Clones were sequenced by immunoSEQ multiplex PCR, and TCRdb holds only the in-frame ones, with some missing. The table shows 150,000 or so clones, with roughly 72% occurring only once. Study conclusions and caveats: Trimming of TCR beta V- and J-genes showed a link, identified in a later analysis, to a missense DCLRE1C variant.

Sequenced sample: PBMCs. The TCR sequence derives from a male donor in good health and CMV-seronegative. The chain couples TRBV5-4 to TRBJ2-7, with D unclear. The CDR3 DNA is TGTGCCAGCAGCTTTAAAGGTAGCAACGAGCAGTACTTC. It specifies CASSFKGSNEQYF.